A selection of T cell receptor beta chains follows, all from one sample in a study of T cell repertoires in cytomegalovirus infection. TCRdb ran MiXCR on the reads and lists one entry per CDR3 protein. The table includes fewer than 300,000 distinct CDR3 sequences, about 25% detected once. Sequencing input: PBMCs. The receptors originated from a human donor in good health (CMV status not recorded). Some clones in this sample may be carry-over from other donors' samples. CDR3s include the opening cysteine and the closing phenylalanine or tryptophan. A D gene is named only where the DNA matches it firmly. A row's size may be missing; if present it is once, few, many or a size class.

>TRBJ1-1|few|-|TRBV20-1
CSAPVSGRVNTEAFF
TGCAGTGCCCCCGTTAGCGGGCGGGTGAACACTGAAGCTTTCTTT
>TRBJ2-7|few|TRBD1|TRBV29-1
CSVSGTGGSEEQYF
TGCAGCGTCTCCGGGACAGGGGGATCAGAGGAGCAGTACTTC
>TRBJ1-5|many|-|TRBV7-2
CASSLAPGVSNQPQHF
TGTGCCAGCAGCTTAGCGCCAGGGGTGAGCAATCAGCCCCAGCATTTT
>TRBJ2-5|once|-|TRBV12-3/TRBV12-4
CASRGTRRQETQYF
TGTGCCAGCAGGGGGACCCGCCGGCAAGAGACCCAGTACTTC
>TRBJ1-5|-|TRBD1|TRBV10-3
CAISERQGDQPQHF
TGTGCCATCAGTGAGCGGCAGGGGGACCAGCCCCAGCATTTT
>TRBJ1-5|many|TRBD1|TRBV7-2
CASSITGDLNQPQHF
TGTGCCAGCAGCATTACAGGGGATCTAAACCAGCCCCAGCATTTT
>TRBJ1-5|many|-|TRBV28
CASSLTVFTSNQPQHF
TGTGCCAGCAGTTTAACAGTATTCACAAGCAATCAGCCCCAGCATTTT
>TRBJ1-5|once|-|TRBV28
CASSLSGARRGNQPQHF
TGTGCCAGCAGTTTAAGCGGGGCTCGAAGGGGCAATCAGCCCCAGCATTTT
>TRBJ1-1|few|-|TRBV29-1
CSVGENTEAFF
TGCAGCGTTGGAGAAAACACTGAGGCTTTCTTT
>TRBJ2-1|-|TRBD1|TRBV9
CASSTWTGLDNEQFF
TGTGCCAGCAGCACCTGGACAGGGTTAGACAATGAGCAGTTCTTC
>TRBJ1-1|few|-|TRBV28
CASKRGGPGTEAFF
TGTGCCAGCAAAAGAGGGGGTCCGGGCACTGAAGCTTTCTTT
>TRBJ2-3|many|-|TRBV7-2
CASSLAGSTDTQYF
TGTGCCAGCAGCTTAGCTGGTAGCACAGATACGCAGTATTTT
>TRBJ2-3|many|TRBD1|TRBV7-2
CASSLWTGGGTDTQYF
TGTGCCAGCAGCCTTTGGACAGGGGGAGGGACAGATACGCAGTATTTT
>TRBJ2-3|many|-|TRBV6-1
CASTPGGQTDTQYF
TGTGCCAGCACCCCCGGGGGTCAGACAGATACGCAGTATTTT
>TRBJ2-2|-|-|TRBV10-1
CASSESLQNTGELFF
TGCGCCAGCAGTGAGTCCCTACAGAACACCGGGGAGCTGTTTTTT
>TRBJ1-1|many|-|TRBV12-3/TRBV12-4
CASSFPGPGWGNTEAFF
TGTGCCAGCAGTTTTCCCGGGCCGGGGTGGGGGAACACTGAAGCTTTCTTT
>TRBJ2-7|-|TRBD1|TRBV7-9
CASSPPGTGFEQYF
TGTGCCAGCAGCCCCCCCGGGACAGGCTTTGAGCAGTACTTC
>TRBJ2-7|few|TRBD2|TRBV6-6
CASSPTAGAFEQYF
TGTGCCAGCAGCCCCACGGCGGGAGCTTTCGAGCAGTACTTC
>TRBJ2-5|many|-|TRBV11-3
CASSLALRGETQYF
TGTGCCAGCAGCTTAGCTCTGCGTGGAGAGACCCAGTACTTC
>TRBJ2-7|-|-|TRBV4-3
CASSQDGSGARYEQYF
TGCGCCAGCAGCCAAGATGGGTCAGGGGCGAGATACGAGCAGTACTTC
>TRBJ1-5|few|-|TRBV28
CASSSPQGMGNQPQHF
TGTGCCAGCAGTTCGCCGCAGGGGATGGGGAATCAGCCCCAGCATTTT
>TRBJ1-3|many|-|TRBV11-2
CASSFGDGTGNTIYF
TGTGCCAGCAGCTTCGGGGACGGGACTGGAAACACCATATATTTT
>TRBJ2-3|few|-|TRBV12-3/TRBV12-4
CASSLLPDTQYF
TGTGCCAGCAGTTTGCTCCCAGATACGCAGTATTTT
>TRBJ1-1|-|-|TRBV12-3/TRBV12-4
CASSLAPGAGTEAFF
TGTGCCAGCAGTTTAGCGCCGGGGGCTGGTACTGAAGCTTTCTTT
>TRBJ2-2|-|-|TRBV20-1
CSAPVRRGTNGELFF
TGCAGTGCCCCAGTCCGACGAGGGACCAACGGGGAGCTGTTTTTT
>TRBJ1-1|few|TRBD1|TRBV13
CASSSGQLTEAFF
TGTGCCAGCAGCTCGGGACAGCTCACTGAAGCTTTCTTT
>TRBJ2-1|-|TRBD2|TRBV29-1
CSVSPSGTGANEQFF
TGCAGCGTGTCTCCTAGCGGGACCGGCGCCAATGAGCAGTTCTTC
>TRBJ2-5|-|TRBD1|TRBV12-3/TRBV12-4
CARDPKQGWLETQYF
TGTGCCAGGGACCCTAAACAGGGGTGGTTGGAGACCCAGTACTTC
>TRBJ2-1|-|TRBD1|TRBV7-3
CASSPEGARNEQFF
TGTGCCAGCAGTCCCGAGGGGGCGAGGAATGAGCAGTTCTTC
>TRBJ2-4|-|-|TRBV7-3
CASSAWGSIQYF
TGTGCCAGCAGCGCCTGGGGATCCATTCAGTACTTC
>TRBJ1-2|many|-|TRBV7-2
CASSLIASNYGYTF
TGTGCCAGCAGCTTGATCGCGTCTAACTATGGCTACACCTTC
>TRBJ1-2|many|TRBD1|TRBV7-2
CASSLEATGGLRGYTF
TGTGCCAGCAGCTTAGAGGCTACAGGGGGGCTGAGAGGCTACACCTTC
>TRBJ2-2|-|-|TRBV7-8
CASNLWADGELFF
TGTGCCAGCAACCTTTGGGCCGACGGGGAGCTGTTTTTT
>TRBJ2-5|-|-|TRBV10-3
CAISGSFQETQYF
TGTGCCATCAGTGGCAGCTTCCAAGAGACCCAGTACTTC
>TRBJ2-5|-|-|TRBV20-1
CSAQTGVFQETQYF
TGCAGTGCTCAAACCGGAGTCTTCCAAGAGACCCAGTACTTC
>TRBJ2-3|once|-|TRBV11-2
CASSFGDTDTQYF
TGTGCCAGCAGCTTCGGAGACACAGATACGCAGTATTTT
>TRBJ2-4|-|TRBD2|TRBV7-2
CASTLEGAGRQNIQYF
TGTGCCAGCACCCTAGAGGGAGCGGGACGCCAAAACATTCAGTACTTC
>TRBJ2-1|few|-|TRBV12-3/TRBV12-4
CASRLDYNEQFF
TGTGCCAGCAGACTAGACTACAATGAGCAGTTCTTC
>TRBJ2-5|many|-|TRBV7-2
CASSLFRMGGGETQYF
TGTGCCAGCAGCTTATTCCGGATGGGGGGCGGGGAGACCCAGTACTTC
>TRBJ1-1|-|-|TRBV7-6
CASSLEGSGTEAFF
TGTGCCAGCAGCTTAGAGGGAAGCGGGACTGAAGCTTTCTTT